The rows below give T cell receptor beta chains drawn from one sample of a study of CD8 T cells in Susac syndrome. TCRdb reprocessed the immunoSEQ multiplex PCR reads via MiXCR and lists one record per CDR3 protein. The sample yields approximately 300,000 distinct CDR3 sequences, approximately 90% seen once. What was sequenced was CD8+ T cells from PBMCs. The receptors were gathered from a human donor with multiple sclerosis. Both conserved end residues are trimmed from each CDR3. Fields, in order: CDR3 length, V gene, J gene, CDR3 protein.

13	TRBV11-2	TRBJ2-1	ASSLGRGPYNEQF
14	TRBV3-1	TRBJ2-3	ASSQEKGQGGDTQY
12	TRBV29-1	TRBJ2-7	SVELAESSYEQY
17	TRBV4-3	TRBJ1-1	ASSPSASPSPLMNTEAF
9	TRBV7-9	TRBJ1-1	ASRGVTEAF
11	TRBV7-9	TRBJ2-2	ASRSFEAGELF
12	TRBV29-1	TRBJ2-7	SVSDRTSSYEQY
13	TRBV27	TRBJ2-3	ASRPTSGITDTQY
11	TRBV20-1	TRBJ2-7	SAVLAASYEQY
14	TRBV7-9	TRBJ2-1	ASSYLSGSSYNEQF
10	TRBV29-1	TRBJ2-5	SVEGSPETQY
13	TRBV13	TRBJ2-7	ASSSRDFSSYEQY
14	TRBV28	TRBJ2-7	ASRQDRARKLHEQY
10	TRBV6-2/TRBV6-3	TRBJ1-4	ASSTSPSELF
14	TRBV6-5	TRBJ2-1	ASSYLTSGPYNEQF
18	TRBV3-1	TRBJ2-1	ASSQGFWASGRGSYNEQF
13	TRBV15	TRBJ2-3	ATAPGTGAPDTQY
13	TRBV7-2	TRBJ1-1	ASSLMTSMNTEAF
13	TRBV11-2	TRBJ2-1	ASSLGPGGGNEQF
12	TRBV7-9	TRBJ1-2	ASSRRVGNYGYT
13	TRBV15	TRBJ2-3	ATGSGGSSTDTQY
15	TRBV28	TRBJ2-7	ASSPWGGQGPTYEQY
11	TRBV2	TRBJ2-7	ALRGGRRYEQY
11	TRBV20-1	TRBJ2-5	SARGQAGETQY
16	TRBV3-1	TRBJ2-2	ASSRSGFSGPNTGELF
14	TRBV6-2/TRBV6-3	TRBJ2-1	ASTRYWAGGNDEQF
13	TRBV12-3/TRBV12-4	TRBJ2-5	ASSFTGLAQETQY
12	TRBV4-1	TRBJ2-7	ASSQDPVGHEQY
12	TRBV29-1	TRBJ2-7	SVDGDAPSYEQY
12	TRBV3-1	TRBJ2-7	ASSHWTVSYEQY
15	TRBV5-1	TRBJ2-2	ASSLEPPPGQTGELF
13	TRBV5-4	TRBJ1-1	ASSLEGGFRTEAF
12	TRBV6-2/TRBV6-3	TRBJ2-7	ASSYSPELGEQY
16	TRBV9	TRBJ1-1	ASSVAKDSGSGNTEAF
10	TRBV20-1	TRBJ1-5	SASEGNQPQH
12	TRBV29-1	TRBJ1-1	SVEDLAADTEAF
9	TRBV27	TRBJ2-7	ASRAGREQY
13	TRBV5-1	TRBJ1-1	ASSLDGTRGTEAF
13	TRBV19	TRBJ2-1	ASSIGSGRANEQF
14	TRBV28	TRBJ2-7	ASSSPSRSGTYEQY
11	TRBV15	TRBJ2-7	ATSPEPGYEQY
13	TRBV20-1	TRBJ1-6	SASVGQGGNSPLH
12	TRBV7-9	TRBJ1-2	ASSQTGGGYGYT
13	TRBV4-3	TRBJ1-1	ASSQDTGATTEAF
10	TRBV28	TRBJ2-5	ASSFYRETQY
13	TRBV29-1	TRBJ2-3	SAGGPDGGTDTQY
12	TRBV30	TRBJ1-4	AWSGQGGREKLF
11	TRBV29-1	TRBJ2-7	SVSSTGTYEQY
13	TRBV7-2	TRBJ2-1	ASSLGRGANNEQF
12	TRBV30	TRBJ2-5	AYTEGLGQETQY
14	TRBV6-4	TRBJ2-2	ASSEGTGDNTGELF
12	TRBV30	TRBJ1-1	AWGPGQGNTEAF